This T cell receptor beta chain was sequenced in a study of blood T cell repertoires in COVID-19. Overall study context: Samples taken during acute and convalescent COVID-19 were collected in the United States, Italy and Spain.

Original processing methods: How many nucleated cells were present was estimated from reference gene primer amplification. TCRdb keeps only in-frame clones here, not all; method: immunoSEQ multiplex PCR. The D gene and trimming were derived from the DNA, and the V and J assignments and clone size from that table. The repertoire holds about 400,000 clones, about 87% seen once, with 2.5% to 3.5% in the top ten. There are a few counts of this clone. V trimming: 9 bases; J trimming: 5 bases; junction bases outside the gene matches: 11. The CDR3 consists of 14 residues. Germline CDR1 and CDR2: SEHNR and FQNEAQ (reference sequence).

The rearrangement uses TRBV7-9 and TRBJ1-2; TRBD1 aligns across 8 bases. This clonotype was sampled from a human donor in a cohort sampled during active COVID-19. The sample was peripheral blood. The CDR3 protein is CASRIWTGQYGYTF. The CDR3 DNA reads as TGTGCCAGTCGCATATGGACAGGGCAATATGGCTACACCTTC. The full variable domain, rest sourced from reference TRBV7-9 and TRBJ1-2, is DTGVSQNPRHKITKRGQNVTFRCDPISEHNRLYWYRQTLGQGPEFLTYFQNEAQLEKSRLLSDRFSAERPKGSFSTLEIQRTEQGDSAMYLCASRIWTGQYGYTFGSGTRLTVV.